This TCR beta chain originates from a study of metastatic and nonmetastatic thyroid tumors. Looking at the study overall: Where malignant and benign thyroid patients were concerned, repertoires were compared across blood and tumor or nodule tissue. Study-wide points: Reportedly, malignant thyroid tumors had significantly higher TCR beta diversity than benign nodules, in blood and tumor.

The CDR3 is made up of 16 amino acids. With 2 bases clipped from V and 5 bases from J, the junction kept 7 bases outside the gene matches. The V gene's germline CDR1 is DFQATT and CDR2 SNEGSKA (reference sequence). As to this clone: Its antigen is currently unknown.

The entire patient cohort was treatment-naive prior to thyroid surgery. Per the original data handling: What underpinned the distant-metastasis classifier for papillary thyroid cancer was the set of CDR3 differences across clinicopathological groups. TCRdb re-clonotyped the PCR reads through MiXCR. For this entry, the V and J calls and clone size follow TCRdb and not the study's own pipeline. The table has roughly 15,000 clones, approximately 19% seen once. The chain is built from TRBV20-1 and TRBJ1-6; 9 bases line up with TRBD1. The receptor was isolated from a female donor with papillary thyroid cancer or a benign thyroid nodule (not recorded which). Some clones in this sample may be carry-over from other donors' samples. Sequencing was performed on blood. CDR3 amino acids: CSARMRGTGNNSPLHF. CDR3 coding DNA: TGCAGTGCTAGAATGAGGGGGACAGGGAATAATTCACCCCTCCACTTT.